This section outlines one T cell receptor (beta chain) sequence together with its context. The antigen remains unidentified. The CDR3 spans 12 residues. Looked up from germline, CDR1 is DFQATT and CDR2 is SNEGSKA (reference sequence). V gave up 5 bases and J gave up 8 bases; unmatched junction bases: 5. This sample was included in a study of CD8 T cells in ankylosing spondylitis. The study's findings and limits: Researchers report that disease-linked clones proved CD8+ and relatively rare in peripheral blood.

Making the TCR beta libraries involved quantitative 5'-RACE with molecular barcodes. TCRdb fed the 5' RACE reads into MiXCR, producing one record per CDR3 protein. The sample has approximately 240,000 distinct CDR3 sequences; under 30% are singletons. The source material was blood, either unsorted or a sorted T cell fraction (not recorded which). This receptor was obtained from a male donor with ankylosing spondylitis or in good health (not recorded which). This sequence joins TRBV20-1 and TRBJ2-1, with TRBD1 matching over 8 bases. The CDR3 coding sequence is TGCAGTGCTGAATCGACAGGGGATGAGCAGTTCTTC. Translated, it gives CSAESTGDEQFF.